Below, one T cell receptor (beta chain) is given with its context. This sample is part of a study of blood T cell repertoires in COVID-19. This CDR3 spans 15 amino acids. Looked up from germline, CDR1 is MNHEY and CDR2 is SVGEGT. The V end lost 5 bases, the J end lost 8 bases, and 19 bases lay between the germline ends. Produced via immunoSEQ multiplex PCR; TCRdb's table is partial and in-frame only. The sample gives 44,000 or so clones, 83% of which show up once; approximately 7.6% is in the top ten. This TCR derives from a man older than 75 in a cohort sampled during active COVID-19. This chain links TRBV6-2 or TRBV6-3 with TRBJ2-1; D might be TRBD2 (6 bases). The specimen was peripheral blood. CDR3: CASSRSTSTADEQFF. CDR3 DNA: TGTGCCAGCAGTCGCTCAACTAGCACCGCCGATGAGCAGTTCTTC.